These T cell receptor beta chains were read from a single sample in a study of blood T cells in healthy people across ages. TCRdb analysed the 5' RACE reads with MiXCR anew, one entry per CDR3 protein. The sample lists 700,000 or so distinct CDR3 sequences; around 41% were seen once. The sample comprised blood. The receptors were sampled from a man older than 75 in good health. Each CDR3 is given with its conserved first and last residue. The D gene is left open where the match is weak. Rows may omit the clone size; those that give it use once, few, many or a size class.

v_call	clone_size	d_call	j_call	cdr3_nt	cdr3_aa
TRBV11-3	.	.	TRBJ2-7	TGTGCCAGCAGTCCTAGCGATTACAATGAGCAGTACTTC	CASSPSDYNEQYF
TRBV28	once	TRBD1	TRBJ1-6	TGTGCCAGCAGTCCCACAGGGGGCGGATCACCCCTCCACTTT	CASSPTGGGSPLHF
TRBV4-2	few	.	TRBJ2-3	TGTGCCAGCAGCCAAACAGGAGAGGGAGATACGCAGTATTTT	CASSQTGEGDTQYF
TRBV7-2	.	.	TRBJ1-4	TGTGCCAGCAGCATCACCCCCGTCGAAAAACTGTTTTTT	CASSITPVEKLFF
TRBV4-2	.	TRBD1	TRBJ1-5	TGTGCCAGCAGCCAAGACCGGACAGGATATCAGCCCCAGCATTTT	CASSQDRTGYQPQHF
TRBV6-2/TRBV6-3	.	.	TRBJ1-6	TGTGCCAGCAGTTTGTTGAGGGACAATTCACCCCTCCACTTT	CASSLLRDNSPLHF
TRBV29-1	.	.	TRBJ2-3	TGCAGCGAGCTTGAAGGCACAGATACGCAGTATTTT	CSELEGTDTQYF
TRBV20-1	.	.	TRBJ2-5	TGCAGTGCCGCATCCGAAGAGACCCAGTACTTC	CSAASEETQYF
TRBV5-6	few	.	TRBJ1-5	TGTGCCAGCAGCTTGGGCGTGGGTCAGCCCCAGCATTTT	CASSLGVGQPQHF
TRBV28	few	TRBD2	TRBJ2-1	TGTGCCAGCACCTTAGCGGGAGGGCCTCACAATGAGCAGTTCTTC	CASTLAGGPHNEQFF
TRBV5-1	.	.	TRBJ2-2	TGCGCCAGCAGCTTGGCAGGGGCGAACACCGGGGAGCTGTTTTTT	CASSLAGANTGELFF